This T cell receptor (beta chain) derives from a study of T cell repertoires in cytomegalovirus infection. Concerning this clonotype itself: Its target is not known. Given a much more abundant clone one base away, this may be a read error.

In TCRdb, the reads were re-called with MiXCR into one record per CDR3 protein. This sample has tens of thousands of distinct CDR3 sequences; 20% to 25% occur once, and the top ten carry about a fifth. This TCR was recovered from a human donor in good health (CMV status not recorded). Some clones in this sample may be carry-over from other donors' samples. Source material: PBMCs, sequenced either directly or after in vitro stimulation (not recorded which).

CDR3 coding DNA: TGTGCCGGCAGCTTACAAGGGACCGTTCGCACCATATATTTT. Translating it yields CAGSLQGTVRTIYF. The chain is built from TRBV7-8 and TRBJ1-3; D perhaps matches TRBD1 (5 bases). Germline V gene sequence: CDR1 SGHVS, CDR2 FQNEAQ. This CDR3 has 14 amino acids.